Below are 18 T cell receptor beta chains sequenced from a single sample in a study of patients with pleural tuberculosis (TCRdb year 2014). The sequencer was an Illumina Genome Analyzer IIx. The public reads were reprocessed in TCRdb via fastp at Q25 and MiXCR, keeping in-frame beta chains. CDR3 protein sequences are deduplicated, and each keeps its most common genes and DNA. The sample table holds approximately 50,000 distinct CDR3 sequences, of which around 7% were seen once. The ten largest account for around 15% of the sample. The receptors originated from a human donor with pleural tuberculosis.

This clonotype was seen many times. The chain joins TRBV28 to TRBJ2-3; D call uncertain. Germline assignment: CDR1 MDHEN and CDR2 SYDVKM. The CDR3 runs to 15 residues. V gave up 0 bases and J gave up 1 base, with 8 bases separating them. The CDR3, as DNA: TGTGCCAGCAGTTTATGGGGTGGTGGCACAGATACGCAGTATTTT. Translating gives CASSLWGGGTDTQYF.

This clonotype was seen many times. This sequence joins TRBV7-2 and TRBJ1-1; the D is unclear. V gave up 3 bases and J gave up 4 bases, with 3 bases separating them. Germline V CDR1 and CDR2: SGHTA, FQGNSA. This CDR3 has 11 residues. In nucleotides, the CDR3 is TGTGCCAGCAGCTTTTTCACTGAAGCTTTCTTT. Encoded protein: CASSFFTEAFF.

The table lists this clonotype with many counts. The chain carries TRBV2 and TRBJ2-1, with D unclear. CDR1 and CDR2 from the germline V gene are SNHLY and FYNNEI. The CDR3 loop spans 13 amino acids. Trimming removed 2 bases from V and 13 bases from J, with 15 bases in between. The CDR3 DNA is TGTGCCAGCAGTGAATCGGTTAGTCACTCACAGTTCTTC. Encoded protein: CASSESVSHSQFF. Drawing the rest from reference TRBV2 and TRBJ2-1, the complete variable domain is EPEVTQTPSHQVTQMGQEVILRCVPISNHLYFYWYRQILGQKVEFLVSFYNNEISEKSEIFDDQFSVERPDGSNFTLKIRSTKLEDSAMYFCASSESVSHSQFFGPGTRLTVL.

This clonotype was found many times. The J gene is TRBJ1-5, the V gene TRBV28; D is undetermined. CDR1 and CDR2 (germline): MDHEN, SYDVKM. V was cut by 7 bases and J by 0 bases, with 13 bases left in between. This CDR3 is 15 amino acids long. The CDR3 reads CASTSLVDSNQPQHF. DNA for the CDR3: TGTGCCAGCACCTCTTTGGTAGATAGCAATCAGCCCCAGCATTTT.

This clonotype was observed many times. The rearrangement uses TRBV14 and TRBJ2-1; 7 bases fit TRBD1. Germline V CDR1 and CDR2: SGHDN, FVKESK. The CDR3 sequence is 12 residues long. V shed 0 bases, J shed 13 bases, and the junction held 3 bases outside the gene matches. The CDR3 DNA reads TGTGCCAGCAGCCAAGAGGGACAGACCCAGTTCTTC. This encodes CASSQEGQTQFF.

This clonotype was seen many times. This chain joins TRBV11-2 and TRBJ1-1, with TRBD1 as a possible D gene (6 bases). Germline values: CDR1 SGHAT, CDR2 FQNNGV. V was cut by 0 bases and J by 5 bases, with 19 bases left in between. The CDR3 is made up of 17 amino acids. The CDR3 here is CASSLDPAHRVRTEAFF. CDR3 DNA: TGTGCCAGCAGCTTAGACCCTGCGCACAGGGTGCGAACTGAAGCTTTCTTT.

This clonotype was recorded many times. The chain couples TRBV11-2 to TRBJ1-6; TRBD1 might be the D (5 bases). With 7 bases removed from V and 4 bases from J, the gap between germline ends came to 14 bases. CDR1 is SGHAT, CDR2 FQNNGV, per germline. The CDR3 contains 15 residues. DNA of the CDR3: TGTGCCAGCACCTCGCGGGGGGGTTATAATTCACCCCTCCACTTT. It yields the protein CASTSRGGYNSPLHF.

This clonotype has ten or more counts. The chain carries TRBV28 and TRBJ1-5; TRBD1 might be the D (6 bases). Germline assignment: CDR1 MDHEN and CDR2 SYDVKM. V was cut by 3 bases and J by 0 bases, with 12 bases left in between. This CDR3 is 16 amino acids long. The CDR3 loop is CASSFTGMYSNQPQHF. The DNA of the CDR3 is TGTGCCAGCAGTTTCACAGGGATGTATAGCAATCAGCCCCAGCATTTT. The full variable domain, completed using reference TRBV28 and TRBJ1-5, is DVKVTQSSRYLVKRTGEKVFLECVQDMDHENMFWYRQDPGLGLRLIYFSYDVKMKEKGDIPEGYSVSREKKERFSLILESASTNQTSMYLCASSFTGMYSNQPQHFGDGTRLSIL.

This clonotype appeared many times. This chain links TRBV11-2 with TRBJ2-7; tentatively, D is TRBD1 (6 bases). V was clipped by 0 bases and J by 0 bases, with 12 bases between them. The CDR3 extends over 16 amino acids. Germline V gene lookup returns CDR1 SGHAT and CDR2 FQNNGV. The CDR3, as DNA: TGTGCCAGCAGCTTAGATCCGGGACAAAGCTCCTACGAGCAGTACTTC. Translating gives CASSLDPGQSSYEQYF.

This clonotype has a count of ten or more. The chain employs TRBV11-2 and TRBJ1-2, with 9 bases aligning to TRBD1. Per the germline V gene, CDR1 is SGHAT and CDR2 is FQNNGV. CDR3 length: 15 amino acids. The V and J ends lost 3 bases and 6 bases, in that order; junction bases with no gene match: 8. The CDR3 sequence is CASSLPRDRVDGYTF. The CDR3 nucleotides read TGTGCCAGCAGCTTGCCCCGGGACAGGGTTGATGGCTACACCTTC.

This clonotype was seen at least ten times. This chain uses TRBV12-3 or TRBV12-4 with TRBJ2-5; D unresolved. The CDR3 length is 13 residues. V lost 6 bases, J lost 2 bases, and 10 bases lay in between. The CDR3 spells CASSLGQQETQYF. CDR3 DNA: TGTGCCAGCAGCTTGGGCCAGCAAGAGACCCAGTACTTC.

This clonotype was seen many times. The V and J genes are TRBV7-2 and TRBJ2-7; the match to TRBD2 covers 8 bases. Per the germline V gene, CDR1 is SGHTA and CDR2 is FQGNSA. V was pared by 1 base and J by 7 bases, with 9 bases of the junction left unmatched. The CDR3 has 15 amino acids. The CDR3 here is CASSLGTSRLEEQYF. The CDR3 DNA sequence: TGTGCCAGCAGCTTAGGGACTAGCCGTCTTGAGGAGCAGTACTTC. The full variable domain, rest sourced from reference TRBV7-2 and TRBJ2-7, is GAGVSQSPSNKVTEKGKDVELRCDPISGHTALYWYRQSLGQGLEFLIYFQGNSAPDKSGLPSDRFSAERTGGSVSTLTIQRTQQEDSAVYLCASSLGTSRLEEQYFGPGTRLTVT.

Many counts were recorded for this clonotype. The chain is built from TRBV6-1 and TRBJ2-7; a possible D gene is TRBD1 (6 bases). CDR1 and CDR2 (germline): MNHNS, SASEGT. The CDR3 runs to 11 residues. The CDR3 sequence: CARATGYGQYV. As DNA, the CDR3 is TGTGCCCGCGCGACAGGCTACGGGCAGTACGTC.

This clonotype appeared a few times. J is TRBJ2-7 and V is TRBV20-1; TRBD2 aligns across 8 bases. Per the germline V gene, CDR1 is DFQATT and CDR2 is SNEGSKA (reference sequence). V was clipped by 2 bases and J by 4 bases; unmatched bases: 7. The CDR3 length is 14 residues. The CDR3 nucleotides read TGCAGTGCTAGAAGGCTAGCGGGTACATACGAGCAGTACTTC. It is translated as CSARRLAGTYEQYF.

This clonotype has ten or more counts. The chain couples TRBV27 to TRBJ2-7; 8 bases agree with TRBD1. Germline V gene data show CDR1 as MNHEY and CDR2 as SMNVEV (reference sequence). There are 15 residues in the CDR3. The V and J ends lost 6 bases and 2 bases, in that order; junction bases with no gene match: 9. CDR3 DNA sequence: TGTGCCAGCAGGGATCCCGGGACAGGAACCTACGAGCAGTACTTC. Its translation: CASRDPGTGTYEQYF.

This clonotype was detected ten times or more. The chain couples TRBV11-2 to TRBJ1-2, with 7 bases fitting TRBD1. The junction had 13 bases not matched to a gene; V was cut back by 8 bases and J by 7 bases. CDR3 length: 14 amino acids. Germline loops: CDR1 SGHAT, CDR2 FQNNGV. In nucleotides, the CDR3 is TGTGCCAGCTCCGCCCAGGGGGGGCAAGGTGGCTACACCTTC. This gives the protein CASSAQGGQGGYTF.

This clonotype was counted ten times or more. This chain joins TRBV4-2 and TRBJ1-1; TRBD1 aligns across 7 bases. V shed 1 base and J 2 bases; nucleotides not matched to a gene: 10. This CDR3 comprises 17 residues. Germline-derived CDR1 and CDR2 are LGHNA and YNFKEQ. This CDR3 reads CASSQVGFGTDNTEAFF. The DNA of the CDR3 is TGTGCCAGCAGCCAAGTCGGTTTCGGGACAGATAACACTGAAGCTTTCTTT.

The V and J genes are TRBV24-1 and TRBJ2-6, with D uncertain. This CDR3 region has 14 residues. Trimming left V 4 bases short and J 1 base short, with 4 bases between. Germline V gene data show CDR1 as KGHDR and CDR2 as SFDVKD. CDR3 DNA: TGTGCCACCAGTGACCTTTCTGGGGCCAACGTCCTGACTTTC. It is translated as CATSDLSGANVLTF.